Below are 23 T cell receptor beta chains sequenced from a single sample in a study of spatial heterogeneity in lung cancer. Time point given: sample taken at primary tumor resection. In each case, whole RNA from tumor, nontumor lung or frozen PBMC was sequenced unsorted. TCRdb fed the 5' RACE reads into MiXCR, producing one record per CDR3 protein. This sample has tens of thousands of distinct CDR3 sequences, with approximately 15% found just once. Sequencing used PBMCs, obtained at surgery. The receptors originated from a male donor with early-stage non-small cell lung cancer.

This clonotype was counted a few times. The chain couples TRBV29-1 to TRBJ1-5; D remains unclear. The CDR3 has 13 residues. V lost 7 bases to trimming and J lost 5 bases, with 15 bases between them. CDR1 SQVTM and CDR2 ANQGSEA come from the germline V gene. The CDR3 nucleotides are TGCAGCGCCTCCCTGGGGTGGGATCAGCCCCAGCATTTT. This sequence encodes CSASLGWDQPQHF.

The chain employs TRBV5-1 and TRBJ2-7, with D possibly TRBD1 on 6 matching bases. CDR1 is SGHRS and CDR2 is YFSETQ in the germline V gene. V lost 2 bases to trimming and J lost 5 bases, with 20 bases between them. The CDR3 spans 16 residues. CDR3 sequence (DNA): TGCGCCAGCAGCTTTCCCCCAGGGGCCGTAGGTGACGAGCAGTACTTC. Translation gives CASSFPPGAVGDEQYF.

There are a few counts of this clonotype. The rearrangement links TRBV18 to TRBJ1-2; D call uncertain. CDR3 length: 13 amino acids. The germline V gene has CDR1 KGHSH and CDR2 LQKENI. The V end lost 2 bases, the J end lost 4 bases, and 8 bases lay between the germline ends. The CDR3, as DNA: TGTGCCAGCTCACCAAGCGGAGGCTATGGCTACACCTTC. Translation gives CASSPSGGYGYTF.

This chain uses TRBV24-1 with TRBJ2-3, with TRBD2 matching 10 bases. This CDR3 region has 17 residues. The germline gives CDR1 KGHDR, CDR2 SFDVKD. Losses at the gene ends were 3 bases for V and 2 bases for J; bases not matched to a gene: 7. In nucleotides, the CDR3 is TGTGCCACCAGTGATCCTTTGAGCGGGAGGGTCACAGATACGCAGTATTTT. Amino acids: CATSDPLSGRVTDTQYF.

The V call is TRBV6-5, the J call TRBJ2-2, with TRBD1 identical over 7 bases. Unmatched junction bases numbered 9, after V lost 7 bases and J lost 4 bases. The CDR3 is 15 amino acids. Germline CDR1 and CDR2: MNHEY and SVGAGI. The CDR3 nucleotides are TGTGCCAGCACGAGACAGGGCCGTAGCACCGGGGAGCTGTTTTTT. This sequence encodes CASTRQGRSTGELFF.

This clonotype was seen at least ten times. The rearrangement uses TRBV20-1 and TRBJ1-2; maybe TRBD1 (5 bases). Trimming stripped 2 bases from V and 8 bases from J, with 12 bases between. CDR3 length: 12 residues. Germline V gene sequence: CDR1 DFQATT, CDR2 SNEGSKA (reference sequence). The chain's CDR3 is CSARLQDPGYTF. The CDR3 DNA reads TGCAGTGCTAGATTACAGGATCCGGGCTACACCTTC.

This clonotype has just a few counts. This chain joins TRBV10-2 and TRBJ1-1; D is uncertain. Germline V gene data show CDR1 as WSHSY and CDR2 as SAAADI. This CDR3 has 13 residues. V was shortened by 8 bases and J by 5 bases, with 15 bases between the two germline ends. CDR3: CASSGLGRTEAFF. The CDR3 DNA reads TGCGCCAGCTCCGGGTTGGGGAGGACTGAAGCTTTCTTT.

DNA of the CDR3: TGTGCCAGCGGGGGGTTTTCTAATGAAAAACTGTTTTTT. The encoded protein is CASGGFSNEKLFF. The chain couples TRBV25-1 to TRBJ1-4, with D possibly matching TRBD1 (5 bases). From germline, CDR1 is MGHDK and CDR2 SYGVNS. The CDR3 extends over 13 amino acids. V was pared by 8 bases and J by 3 bases, with 10 bases between.

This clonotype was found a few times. CDR3 loop: CSVRSGGYQETQYF. DNA for the CDR3: TGCAGCGTTCGAAGCGGGGGTTACCAAGAGACCCAGTACTTC. V is TRBV29-1 and J is TRBJ2-5, with 8 bases that match TRBD2. The CDR3 contains 14 residues. The germline CDR1 and CDR2 sequences are SQVTM and ANQGSEA. V lost 5 bases, J lost 0 bases, and 5 bases stayed unmatched.

CDR3 bases: TGTGCCAGCAGCTTTAACGGAGCTAGCACAGATACGCAGTATTTT. As protein: CASSFNGASTDTQYF. This chain links TRBV5-5 with TRBJ2-3, with D uncertain. The CDR3 is made up of 15 amino acids. The V end was cut by 2 bases, the J end by 0 bases, with 10 bases between. CDR1 is SGHKS and CDR2 is YYEKEE in the germline V gene (reference sequence). Filled out from reference TRBV5-5 and TRBJ2-3, the complete variable domain reads DAGVTQSPTHLIKTRGQQVTLRCSPISGHKSVSWYQQVLGQGPQFIFQYYEKEERGRGNFPDRFSARQFPNYSSELNVNALLLGDSALYLCASSFNGASTDTQYFGPGTRLTVL.

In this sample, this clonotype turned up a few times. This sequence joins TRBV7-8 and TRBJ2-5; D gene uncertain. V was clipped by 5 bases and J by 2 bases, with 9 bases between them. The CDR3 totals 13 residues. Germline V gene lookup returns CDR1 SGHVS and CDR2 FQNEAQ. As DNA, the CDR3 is TGTGCCAGCAGCCGAGAAGTACAAGAGACCCAGTACTTC. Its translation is CASSREVQETQYF.

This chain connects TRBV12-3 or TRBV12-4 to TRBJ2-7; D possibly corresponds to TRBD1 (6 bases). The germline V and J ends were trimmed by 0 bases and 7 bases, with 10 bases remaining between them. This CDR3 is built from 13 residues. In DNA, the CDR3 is TGTGCCAGCAGTTTAGCGGCGAGGGGGGAGCAGTACTTC. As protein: CASSLAARGEQYF.

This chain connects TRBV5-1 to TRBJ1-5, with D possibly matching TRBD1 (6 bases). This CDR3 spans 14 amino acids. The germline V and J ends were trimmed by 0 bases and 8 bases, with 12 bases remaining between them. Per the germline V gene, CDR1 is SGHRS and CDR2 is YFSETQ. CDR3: CASSLAGGYEPQHF. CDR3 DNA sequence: TGCGCCAGCAGCTTGGCTGGGGGCTACGAGCCCCAGCATTTT.

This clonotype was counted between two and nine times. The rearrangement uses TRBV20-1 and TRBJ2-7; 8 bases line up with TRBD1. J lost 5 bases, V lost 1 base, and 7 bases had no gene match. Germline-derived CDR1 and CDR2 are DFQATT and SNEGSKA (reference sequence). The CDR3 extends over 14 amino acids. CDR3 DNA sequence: TGCAGTGCTAGAGTGGGAGAGACAGGGGACGAGCAGTACTTC. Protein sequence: CSARVGETGDEQYF.

Here the CDR3 DNA reads TGTGCCAGCAGCCGCGGGACATTCCAAGCTTTCTTT. Protein sequence: CASSRGTFQAFF. The chain combines TRBV14 with TRBJ1-1; D is perhaps TRBD1 (6 bases). Trimming cost V 4 bases and J 9 bases, with 12 bases left between them. CDR3 length equals 12 residues. Germline assignment: CDR1 SGHDN and CDR2 FVKESK.

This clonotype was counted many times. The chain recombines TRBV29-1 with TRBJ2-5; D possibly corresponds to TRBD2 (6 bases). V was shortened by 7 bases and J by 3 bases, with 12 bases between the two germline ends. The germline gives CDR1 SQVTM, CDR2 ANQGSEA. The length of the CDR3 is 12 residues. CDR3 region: CSGTGGEETQYF. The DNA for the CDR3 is TGCAGCGGGACGGGCGGGGAAGAGACCCAGTACTTC.

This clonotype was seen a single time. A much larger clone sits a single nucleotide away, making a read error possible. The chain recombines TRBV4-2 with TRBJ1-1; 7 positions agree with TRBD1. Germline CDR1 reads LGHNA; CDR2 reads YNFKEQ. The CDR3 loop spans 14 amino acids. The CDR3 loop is CVSSQGRGLAEAFF. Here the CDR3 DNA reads TGTGTCAGCAGCCAAGGAAGGGGGCTGGCTGAAGCTTTCTTT.

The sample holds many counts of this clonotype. CDR3 in DNA: TGTGCCAGCAGCCCCACCGGACAGGGCCGGCATCAGCCCCAGCATTTT. This encodes CASSPTGQGRHQPQHF. This chain joins TRBV3-1 and TRBJ1-5; 8 bases are a match to TRBD1. The germline V gene has CDR1 LGHDT and CDR2 YNNKEL (reference sequence). The CDR3 length is 16 residues. The V segment lost 4 bases and the J segment 5 bases; nucleotides outside the gene matches: 10.

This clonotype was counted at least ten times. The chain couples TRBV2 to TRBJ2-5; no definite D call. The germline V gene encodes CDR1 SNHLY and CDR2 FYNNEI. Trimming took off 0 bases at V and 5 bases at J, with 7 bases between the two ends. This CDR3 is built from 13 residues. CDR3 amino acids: CASSEAGFETQYF. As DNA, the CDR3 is TGTGCCAGCAGTGAAGCGGGGTTTGAGACCCAGTACTTC.

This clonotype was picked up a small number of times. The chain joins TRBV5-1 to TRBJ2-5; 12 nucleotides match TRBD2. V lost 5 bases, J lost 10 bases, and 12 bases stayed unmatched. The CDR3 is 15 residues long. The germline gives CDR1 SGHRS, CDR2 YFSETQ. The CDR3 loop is CASSPRTSGTNVQYF. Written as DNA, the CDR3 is TGCGCCAGCAGTCCAAGGACTAGCGGGACGAACGTCCAGTACTTC. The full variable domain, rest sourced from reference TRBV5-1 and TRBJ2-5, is KAGVTQTPRYLIKTRGQQVTLSCSPISGHRSVSWYQQTPGQGLQFLFEYFSETQRNKGNFPGRFSGRQFSNSRSEMNVSTLELGDSALYLCASSPRTSGTNVQYFGPGTRLLVL.

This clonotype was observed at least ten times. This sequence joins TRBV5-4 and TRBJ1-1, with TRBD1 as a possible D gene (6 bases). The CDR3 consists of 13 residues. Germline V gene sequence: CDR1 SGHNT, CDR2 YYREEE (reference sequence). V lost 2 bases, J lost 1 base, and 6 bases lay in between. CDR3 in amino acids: CASSLQGNTEAFF. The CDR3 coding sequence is TGTGCCAGCAGCTTACAGGGGAACACTGAAGCTTTCTTT.

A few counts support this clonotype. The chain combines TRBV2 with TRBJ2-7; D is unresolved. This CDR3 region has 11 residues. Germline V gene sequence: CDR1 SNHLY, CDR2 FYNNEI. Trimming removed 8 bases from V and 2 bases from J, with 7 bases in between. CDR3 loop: CASGLAYEQYF. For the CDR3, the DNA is TGTGCCAGCGGTCTGGCCTACGAGCAGTACTTC.

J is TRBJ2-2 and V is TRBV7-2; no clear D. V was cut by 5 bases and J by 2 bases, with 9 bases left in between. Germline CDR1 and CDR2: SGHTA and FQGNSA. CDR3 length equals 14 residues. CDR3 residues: CASSPPPNTGELFF. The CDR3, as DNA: TGTGCCAGCAGCCCTCCGCCTAACACCGGGGAGCTGTTTTTT.